One and the same sample provided the 14 T cell receptor beta chains below, sequenced in a study of OX40 agonist ivuxolimab in advanced cancers. TCRdb keeps only in-frame clones here, not all; method: immunoSEQ multiplex PCR. The sample has 30,000 to 45,000 clones, more than 60% seen once. Sequences were derived from CD4+ or CD8+ T cells sorted from blood, sampled in a trial of the OX40 agonist ivuxolimab. These TCRs come from an adult with an advanced solid tumor such as melanoma, head and neck, liver or kidney cancer.

This sequence joins TRBV28 and TRBJ1-2, with unresolved D. The V and J ends lost 7 bases and 2 bases respectively, with 14 bases between them. Looked up from germline, CDR1 is MDHEN and CDR2 is SYDVKM. The CDR3 runs to 14 residues. CDR3 loop: CASIHPGSNYGYTF. The CDR3 nucleotides are TGTGCCAGCATTCATCCAGGATCGAACTATGGCTACACCTTC.

The chain recombines TRBV5-4 with TRBJ2-1; 10 bases are a match to TRBD1. The J segment lost 7 bases and the V segment lost 5 bases, leaving 9 bases of the junction unmatched. From germline, CDR1 is SGHNT and CDR2 YYREEE (reference sequence). The length of the CDR3 is 15 residues. The CDR3 loop is CASRWDRGGENEQFF. The CDR3 region has the DNA TGTGCCAGCAGGTGGGACAGGGGCGGAGAGAATGAGCAGTTCTTC.

The rearrangement links TRBV7-9 to TRBJ1-5; D gene ambiguous. V gave up 1 base and J gave up 5 bases, with 9 bases separating them. The CDR3 runs 14 residues. Germline V gives CDR1 SEHNR, CDR2 FQNEAQ (reference sequence). As DNA, the CDR3 is TGTGCCAGCAGCTTAGGGGGTTCCCATCAGCCCCAGCATTTT. Its protein is CASSLGGSHQPQHF.

The chain couples TRBV9 to TRBJ1-3; 11 bases align to TRBD1. The V gene's germline CDR1 is SGDLS and CDR2 YYNGEE. Trimming removed 3 bases from V and 3 bases from J; junction bases left unmatched: 8. The CDR3 covers 17 residues. The CDR3 DNA reads as TGTGCCAGCAGCGCCGGGACAGGGGGGAAGTATGGAAACACCATATATTTT. It translates to CASSAGTGGKYGNTIYF. The complete variable domain, with remaining parts taken from reference TRBV9 and TRBJ1-3, reads DSGVTQTPKHLITATGQRVTLRCSPRSGDLSVYWYQQSLDQGLQFLIQYYNGEERAKGNILERFSAQQFPDLHSELNLSSLELGDSALYFCASSAGTGGKYGNTIYFGEGSWLTVV.

This CDR3 reads CASSPAHGTGSYEQYF. Here the CDR3 DNA reads TGTGCCAGCAGCCCCGCTCACGGGACAGGCTCCTACGAGCAGTACTTC. V and J are TRBV7-6 and TRBJ2-7; 8 nucleotides match TRBD1. The V gene end was trimmed by 5 bases and the J gene end by 0 bases; junction bases not matched to a gene: 9. The germline CDR1 and CDR2 sequences are SGHVS and FNYEAQ. The CDR3 consists of 16 residues.

The chain combines TRBV28 with TRBJ1-4; 7 positions agree with TRBD1. With V trimmed by 5 bases and J by 5 bases, 5 bases remained unmatched. Looked up from germline, CDR1 is MDHEN and CDR2 is SYDVKM. This CDR3 region has 14 residues. The CDR3 is CASSRDSTNEKLFF. CDR3 bases: TGTGCCAGCAGTCGGGACAGCACAAATGAAAAACTGTTTTTT.

The rearrangement uses TRBV6-1 and TRBJ2-3, with TRBD2 as a possible D gene (5 bases). Germline V CDR1 and CDR2: MNHNS, SASEGT. The CDR3 is made up of 14 amino acids. Trimming cost V 5 bases and J 0 bases, with 9 bases left between them. The CDR3 here is CASSHGGSTDTQYF. CDR3 bases: TGTGCCAGCAGTCACGGCGGGAGCACAGATACGCAGTATTTT.

The chain employs TRBV11-2 and TRBJ1-1, with D possibly matching TRBD1 (5 bases). CDR1 SGHAT and CDR2 FQNNGV come from the germline V gene. The CDR3 has 15 residues. V lost 2 bases to trimming and J lost 3 bases, with 13 bases between them. CDR3 nucleotides: TGTGCCAGCAGCTTACGCGGCAGGGTGGACACTGAAGCTTTCTTT. Translation gives CASSLRGRVDTEAFF.

V is TRBV5-6 and J is TRBJ2-7; D perhaps matches TRBD1 (6 bases). Per germline, CDR1 SGHDT and CDR2 YYEEEE. Between the trimmed V and J ends, which lost 2 bases and 3 bases, there was a span of 21 bases. CDR3 length: 17 amino acids. The CDR3 coding sequence is TGTGCCAGCAGCTTTGGTCTTACCAGGGGCTTCCTCTACGAGCAGTACTTC. Protein: CASSFGLTRGFLYEQYF.

This clone is medium-sized in the sample. The chain has TRBV19 and TRBJ2-3, with 15 bases aligning to TRBD2. The CDR3 has 18 residues. Germline-derived CDR1 and CDR2 are LNHDA and SQIVND (reference sequence). V shed 3 bases, J shed 0 bases, and the junction held 4 bases outside the gene matches. CDR3 sequence: CASSIGLAGGPSTDTQYF. CDR3 in DNA: TGTGCCAGTAGTATCGGACTAGCGGGGGGGCCTAGCACAGATACGCAGTATTTT.

In this sample, this clone turned up once. J is TRBJ1-2 and V is TRBV6-1; tentatively, D is TRBD1 (5 bases). Deletions cut 3 bases from V and 0 bases from J, with 11 bases between. The CDR3 consists of 15 residues. The V gene's germline CDR1 is MNHNS and CDR2 SASEGT. CDR3 nucleotides: TGTGCCAGCAGTGATACCGGGACCTCTAACTATGGCTACACCTTC. Translation: CASSDTGTSNYGYTF.

V is TRBV12-1 and J is TRBJ1-3. TRBV12-1 is a documented pseudogene. The CDR3 is made up of 13 amino acids. DNA of the CDR3: TGTGCCAGCAGTGTGCCCTTTGGAAACACCATATATTTT. Protein: CASSVPFGNTIYF.

V and J are TRBV5-4 and TRBJ2-7, with D hard to call. CDR3 length: 14 residues. Germline loops: CDR1 SGHNT, CDR2 YYREEE (reference sequence). V lost 0 bases, J lost 2 bases, and 9 bases lay in between. The DNA of the CDR3 is TGTGCCAGCAGCTTGGGGCAGGTTCCCTACGAGCAGTACTTC. It yields the protein CASSLGQVPYEQYF.

V and J are TRBV30 and TRBJ2-2; the match to TRBD2 covers 7 bases. Germline loops: CDR1 GTSNPN, CDR2 SVGIG (reference sequence). Trimming at V came to 4 bases and at J to 5 bases, leaving 10 bases not matched to a gene. This CDR3 is built from 15 residues. The CDR3 region has the DNA TGTGCCTGGACCAAAAAGGGGAGGGATACCGGGGAGCTGTTTTTT. Amino acids: CAWTKKGRDTGELFF.